The rows below give T cell receptor beta chains drawn from one sample of a study of CD8+CD57+ T cells in acquired aplastic anemia. TCRdb fed the reads into MiXCR, producing one record per CDR3 protein. The table has roughly 190,000 distinct CDR3 sequences, approximately 52% seen once; the top ten hold approximately 15%. Source material: sorted CD4+, CD8+, or CD8+CD57+ T cells (not recorded which) from PBMCs. Every receptor here comes from a human donor in good health, serving as a control. Both conserved end residues are part of each CDR3. D genes are given only for firm matches. Clone size, where shown, is once, few, many, or a class for clones that have expanded.

D gene	J gene	CDR3 length	V gene	clone size	CDR3 protein	CDR3 DNA
NA	TRBJ1-4	14	TRBV10-3	NA	CATSSTATNEKLFF	TGTGCCACCAGTTCGACAGCAACTAATGAAAAACTGTTTTTT
TRBD1	TRBJ2-7	16	TRBV4-1	many	CASSSPRQGAWREQYF	TGCGCCAGCAGCTCCCCCCGCCAGGGGGCGTGGAGGGAGCAGTACTTC
TRBD2	TRBJ2-5	18	TRBV5-1	NA	CASSLARGLAGVQETQYF	TGCGCCAGCAGCTTGGCCAGAGGACTAGCGGGGGTCCAAGAGACCCAGTACTTC
NA	TRBJ1-1	11	TRBV12-3/TRBV12-4	NA	CASRLSTEALF	TGTGCCAGCAGGCTGAGCACTGAAGCTCTCTTT
TRBD2	TRBJ2-7	18	TRBV7-3	NA	CASSESPGLAGGSYEQYF	TGTGCCAGCAGCGAGAGCCCGGGACTAGCGGGGGGATCCTACGAGCAGTACTTC
NA	TRBJ1-5	13	TRBV2	NA	CASRQDSNQPQHF	TGTGCCAGCAGACAGGATAGCAATCAGCCCCAGCATTTT
TRBD1	TRBJ2-3	16	TRBV7-2	many	CASSLVGQGATDTQYF	TGTGCCAGCAGCTTAGTAGGGCAGGGGGCCACAGATACGCAGTATTTT
TRBD1	TRBJ1-4	17	TRBV19	once	CASQQGWENQPYEKLFF	TGTGCCAGTCAACAGGGGTGGGAAAATCAGCCGTATGAAAAACTGTTTTTT
NA	TRBJ1-3	13	TRBV5-6	NA	CASSFGTGNTIYF	TGTGCCAGCAGCTTCGGCACAGGCAACACCATATATTTT
NA	TRBJ1-6	14	TRBV6-5	NA	CASSPTAYNSPLHF	TGTGCCAGCAGCCCGACAGCTTATAATTCACCCCTCCACTTT
NA	TRBJ2-2	15	TRBV7-6	many	CASSLASFNTGELFF	TGTGCCAGCAGCTTAGCCAGCTTTAACACCGGGGAGCTGTTTTTT
NA	TRBJ1-1	16	TRBV18	NA	CASSPITPGGNTEAFF	TGTGCCAGCTCCCCGATTACACCGGGAGGTAACACTGAAGCTTTCTTT
NA	TRBJ1-5	14	TRBV2	NA	CASRGRYSNQPQHF	TGTGCCAGCAGAGGGCGGTATAGCAATCAGCCCCAGCATTTT
NA	TRBJ2-2	12	TRBV20-1	NA	CSARQGAGELFF	TGCAGTGCTAGACAGGGTGCCGGGGAGCTGTTTTTT
TRBD1	TRBJ1-3	14	TRBV19	many	CASSTGTGRNTIYF	TGTGCCAGTAGTACGGGGACAGGGAGGAACACCATATATTTT
NA	TRBJ1-5	17	TRBV19	once	CASSIARGVGLNQPQHF	TGTGCCAGTAGTATAGCCAGGGGAGTGGGCTTGAATCAGCCCCAGCATTTT
NA	TRBJ2-2	15	TRBV3-1	many	CASSHDQQGFGELFF	TGTGCCAGCAGCCACGACCAACAGGGATTCGGGGAGCTGTTTTTT
NA	TRBJ2-7	15	TRBV2	NA	CASSLAETGWYEQYF	TGTGCCAGCAGTTTAGCAGAGACAGGTTGGTACGAGCAGTACTTC
TRBD2	TRBJ2-7	14	TRBV9	many	CASSPGRSTYEQYF	TGTGCCAGCAGCCCCGGGAGGAGTACCTACGAGCAGTACTTC
NA	TRBJ2-2	15	TRBV7-3	many	CASRPKGGGTGELFF	TGTGCCAGCAGACCAAAGGGGGGAGGCACCGGGGAGCTGTTTTTT
NA	TRBJ2-7	13	TRBV20-1	NA	CSASSGFSYEQYF	TGCAGTGCTAGCTCAGGGTTCTCCTACGAGCAGTACTTC
TRBD1	TRBJ2-7	15	TRBV2	NA	CASRADRGRSYEQYF	TGTGCCAGCAGGGCGGACAGGGGCCGCTCCTACGAGCAGTACTTC
NA	TRBJ2-2	15	TRBV7-9	NA	CASSTLRVGAGELFF	TGTGCCAGCAGCACCCTCAGGGTAGGGGCCGGGGAGCTGTTTTTT
TRBD1	TRBJ1-1	15	TRBV5-1	NA	CASSSGQGADTEAFF	TGCGCCAGCAGCAGCGGACAGGGGGCGGACACTGAAGCTTTCTTT
NA	TRBJ2-7	13	TRBV24-1	medium-sized	CATSSGQTYEQYF	TGTGCCACCAGCTCCGGACAGACCTACGAGCAGTACTTC
NA	TRBJ2-3	15	TRBV7-2	NA	CASSWGGRGTDTQYF	TGTGCCAGCAGTTGGGGAGGACGAGGCACAGATACGCAGTATTTT
TRBD1	TRBJ1-6	14	TRBV19	NA	CASSIGTGNSPLHF	TGTGCCAGTAGTATTGGGACAGGGAATTCACCCCTCCACTTT
NA	TRBJ1-2	11	TRBV20-1	NA	CSAVLNYGYTF	TGCAGTGCTGTACTCAACTATGGCTACACCTTC
NA	TRBJ2-7	15	TRBV4-1	NA	CASSQFSAIPYEQYF	TGCGCCAGCAGCCAGTTTAGCGCCATTCCCTACGAGCAGTACTTC
TRBD1	TRBJ1-1	15	TRBV6-2/TRBV6-3	NA	CASNWPQGVSTEAFF	TGTGCCAGCAACTGGCCTCAGGGGGTGAGCACTGAAGCTTTCTTT
TRBD1	TRBJ1-5	17	TRBV20-1	many	CSAHLQPGQAGRVSQHF	TGCAGTGCGCACCTCCAACCGGGACAGGCGGGTAGGGTGTCCCAGCATTTT
NA	TRBJ2-7	12	TRBV28	few	CASGLGIYEQYF	TGTGCCAGCGGATTGGGGATCTACGAGCAGTACTTC
TRBD1	TRBJ1-2	15	TRBV19	many	CASHRDQGANYGYTF	TGTGCCAGCCATAGGGACCAGGGGGCGAACTATGGCTACACCTTC
TRBD1	TRBJ2-1	17	TRBV7-6	NA	CASSLALGTGGRDEQFF	TGTGCCAGCAGCTTAGCGCTGGGGACAGGGGGCCGGGATGAGCAGTTCTTC
TRBD1	TRBJ1-5	16	TRBV19	NA	CASSWTGGGSNQPQHF	TGTGCCAGTAGCTGGACAGGGGGCGGTAGCAATCAGCCCCAGCATTTT
TRBD1	TRBJ1-3	15	TRBV9	NA	CASSEDRAGGNTIYF	TGTGCCAGCAGCGAGGACAGGGCAGGCGGAAACACCATATATTTT
TRBD1	TRBJ2-5	13	TRBV18	many	CASSRWDRETQYF	TGTGCCAGCTCACGGTGGGACAGGGAGACCCAGTACTTC
TRBD1	TRBJ1-4	15	TRBV5-4	NA	CASSPTGLGREKLFF	TGTGCCAGCAGCCCGACAGGGCTAGGAAGGGAAAAACTGTTTTTT
TRBD2	TRBJ2-7	10	TRBV20-1	NA	CSATGGHQYF	TGCAGTGCGACGGGAGGGCATCAGTACTTC
TRBD2	TRBJ2-5	17	TRBV7-2	few	CASSLAPGTSGEETQYF	TGTGCCAGCAGCTTAGCCCCGGGGACTAGCGGGGAAGAGACCCAGTACTTC
TRBD1	TRBJ1-1	16	TRBV4-1	few	CASSPGRAGGRTEAFF	TGCGCCAGCAGCCCCGGCCGGGCAGGGGGGAGAACTGAAGCTTTCTTT
TRBD1	TRBJ1-2	12	TRBV11-1	NA	CASNLGQGGYTF	TGTGCCAGCAATCTAGGGCAGGGGGGCTATACCTTC
TRBD2	TRBJ2-2	24	TRBV19	NA	CASRGKRGLRQGPQGCANTGELFF	TGTGCCAGTCGAGGGAAGCGGGGTTTGCGCCAGGGTCCCCAGGGCTGTGCGAACACCGGGGAGCTGTTTTTT
TRBD1	TRBJ1-5	16	TRBV6-5	many	CASRLGTEGSNQPQHF	TGTGCCAGCAGGCTTGGGACAGAGGGAAGCAATCAGCCCCAGCATTTT
NA	TRBJ1-5	15	TRBV5-1	NA	CASSLLGGSNQPQHF	TGCGCCAGCAGCTTGCTAGGAGGAAGCAATCAGCCCCAGCATTTT
TRBD1	TRBJ2-6	12	TRBV19	NA	CASRGQGFIEAF	TGTGCCAGTAGAGGACAGGGGTTCATCGAAGCTTTC
TRBD1	TRBJ1-6	14	TRBV25-1	NA	CARRRRGLGSPLHF	TGTGCCAGGAGAAGGAGGGGGCTAGGTTCACCCCTCCACTTT
TRBD1	TRBJ1-4	14	TRBV2	NA	CASRGQVPNEKLFF	TGTGCCAGCAGGGGACAGGTTCCTAATGAAAAACTGTTTTTT
TRBD1	TRBJ2-7	15	TRBV7-9	NA	CASSVRDRVKYEQYF	TGTGCCAGCAGCGTGCGGGACAGGGTAAAATACGAGCAGTACTTC
NA	TRBJ2-7	13	TRBV28	many	CASSIRPDYEQYF	TGTGCCAGCAGTATAAGACCCGACTACGAGCAGTACTTC